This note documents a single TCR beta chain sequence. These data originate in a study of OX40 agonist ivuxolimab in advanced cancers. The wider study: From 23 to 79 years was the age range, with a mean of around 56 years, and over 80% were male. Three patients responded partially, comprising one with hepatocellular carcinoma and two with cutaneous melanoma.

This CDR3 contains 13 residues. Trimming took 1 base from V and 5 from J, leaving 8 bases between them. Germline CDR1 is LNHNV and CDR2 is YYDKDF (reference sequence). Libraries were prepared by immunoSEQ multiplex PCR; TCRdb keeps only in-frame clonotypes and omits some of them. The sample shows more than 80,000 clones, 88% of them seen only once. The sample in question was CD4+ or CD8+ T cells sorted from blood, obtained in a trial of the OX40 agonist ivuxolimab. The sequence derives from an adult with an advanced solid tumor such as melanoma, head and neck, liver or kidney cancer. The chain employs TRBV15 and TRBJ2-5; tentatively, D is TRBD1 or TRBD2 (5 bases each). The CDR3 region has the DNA TGTGCCACCAGCAGAGGAGGGGTTGAGACCCAGTACTTC. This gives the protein CATSRGGVETQYF. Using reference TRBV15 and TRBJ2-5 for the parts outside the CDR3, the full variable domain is DAMVIQNPRYQVTQFGKPVTLSCSQTLNHNVMYWYQQKSSQAPKLLFHYYDKDFNNEADTPDNFQSRRPNTSFCFLDIRSPGLGDTAMYLCATSRGGVETQYFGPGTRLLVL.